A single T cell receptor (beta chain) is shown here with its context. As yet, its antigen is unknown. This sample's time point: week 11, during vaccination. With topical imiquimod, each dose of the vaccine consisted of 300 ug of mutant IDH1 20-mer peptide. The sample is drawn from a study of a mutant IDH1 vaccine in newly diagnosed glioma. About the research overall: Patients, over weeks 1, 3, 5, 7, 11, 15, 19 and 23, received a total of eight vaccinations. Males made up about 60% and females about 40% of treated patients, whose mean age was approximately 40 years. Once 4-6 weeks had passed after radiotherapy alone, vaccination started, or it started with temozolomide cycles. Notes on the study in general: Among top peripheral T cell clonotypes, changes seemed unrelated to pseudoprogression.

V shed 4 bases and J 0 bases; nucleotides not matched to a gene: 3. The length of the CDR3 is 15 residues. CDR1 and CDR2 from the germline V gene are LGHNT and FRNRAP. Sequencing used immunoSEQ multiplex PCR; TCRdb keeps in-frame clones, though not all of them. The data contain 30,000 to 35,000 clones, nearly 90% of them singletons. This specimen was PBMCs, taken from a glioma patient whose treatment included an IDH1 peptide vaccine. The receptor was isolated from a man between 18 and 35 years old with glioma. The chain combines TRBV12-5 with TRBJ2-1; TRBD2 aligns across 7 bases. The CDR3 sequence: CASGSAGSSYNEQFF. DNA for the CDR3: TGTGCTAGTGGTTCAGCGGGAAGCTCCTACAATGAGCAGTTCTTC.